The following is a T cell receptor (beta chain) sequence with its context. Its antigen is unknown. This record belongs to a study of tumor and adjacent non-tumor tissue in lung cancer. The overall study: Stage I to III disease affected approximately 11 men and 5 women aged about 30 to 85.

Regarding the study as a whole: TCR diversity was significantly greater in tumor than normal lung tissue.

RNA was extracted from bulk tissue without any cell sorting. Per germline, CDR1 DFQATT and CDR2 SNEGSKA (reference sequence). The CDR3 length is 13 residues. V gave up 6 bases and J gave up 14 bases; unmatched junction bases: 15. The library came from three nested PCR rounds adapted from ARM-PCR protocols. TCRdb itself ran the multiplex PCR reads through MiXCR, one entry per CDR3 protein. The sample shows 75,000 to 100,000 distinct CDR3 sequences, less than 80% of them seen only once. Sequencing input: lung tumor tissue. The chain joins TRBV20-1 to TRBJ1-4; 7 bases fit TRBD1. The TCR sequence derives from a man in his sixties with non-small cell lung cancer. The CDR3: CSAGDSKGARLFF. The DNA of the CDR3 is TGCAGTGCCGGGGACAGCAAAGGGGCCAGGCTGTTTTTT.